Listed below are T cell receptor beta chains from one sample, sequenced in a study of Ad26.COV2.S vaccination and SARS-CoV-2 variants. The table came from immunoSEQ multiplex PCR; TCRdb's copy has only in-frame clones and leaves some out. The sample holds 400,000 to 450,000 clones; approximately 92% are singletons and the top ten take over 9%. The material sequenced was peripheral blood, taken in a trial of Ad26.COV2.S vaccine versus placebo. The receptor set was obtained from a person aged 18-65 years who received the Ad26.COV2.S COVID-19 vaccine or a placebo. Each CDR3 is given with its conserved first and last residue. The order of the fields is V gene, J gene, clone size, D gene, CDR3 protein, CDR3 DNA. The D gene is left open where the match is weak. Where a row states a size, it is once, few, many or the class of an expanded clone; other rows omit it.

v_call: TRBV29-1; j_call: TRBJ2-4; clone_size: -; d_call: TRBD1; cdr3_aa: CSADPGGAKHIQYF; cdr3_nt: TGCAGCGCCGACCCAGGGGGCGCGAAACACATTCAGTACTTC
v_call: TRBV5-4; j_call: TRBJ2-5; clone_size: -; d_call: TRBD2; cdr3_aa: CASSLWQAGDQETQYF; cdr3_nt: TGTGCCAGCAGCTTGTGGCAAGCGGGAGACCAAGAGACCCAGTACTTC
v_call: TRBV19; j_call: TRBJ1-1; clone_size: -; d_call: -; cdr3_aa: CASSIAIRTEAFF; cdr3_nt: TGTGCCAGTAGTATAGCTATCAGGACTGAAGCTTTCTTT
v_call: TRBV27; j_call: TRBJ2-7; clone_size: -; d_call: TRBD1; cdr3_aa: CASSLYRGPYEQYF; cdr3_nt: TGTGCCAGCAGTCTTTACAGGGGGCCCTACGAGCAGTACTTC
v_call: TRBV10-3; j_call: TRBJ2-7; clone_size: -; d_call: TRBD1; cdr3_aa: CAISEGTGSSYEQYF; cdr3_nt: TGTGCCATCAGTGAGGGGACAGGGAGTTCCTACGAGCAGTACTTC
v_call: TRBV5-1; j_call: TRBJ2-2; clone_size: -; d_call: -; cdr3_aa: CASSAGDRTGELFF; cdr3_nt: TGCGCCAGCAGTGCCGGGGATCGCACCGGGGAGCTGTTTTTT
v_call: TRBV6-2/TRBV6-3; j_call: TRBJ1-1; clone_size: once; d_call: -; cdr3_aa: CASSYTGLGAFF; cdr3_nt: TGTGCCAGCAGTTACACTGGTCTGGGAGCTTTCTTT
v_call: TRBV29-1; j_call: TRBJ2-3; clone_size: -; d_call: TRBD2; cdr3_aa: CSVEIAGGPGDTQYF; cdr3_nt: TGCAGCGTTGAGATAGCGGGAGGGCCAGGAGATACGCAGTATTTT
v_call: TRBV6-5; j_call: TRBJ2-7; clone_size: -; d_call: -; cdr3_aa: CASSPKLQGSSEQYF; cdr3_nt: TGTGCCAGCAGTCCTAAGCTACAGGGTTCCTCTGAGCAGTACTTC
v_call: TRBV20-1; j_call: TRBJ1-1; clone_size: -; d_call: -; cdr3_aa: CSASSGNTEAFF; cdr3_nt: TGCAGTGCTAGTTCGGGTAACACTGAAGCTTTCTTT
v_call: TRBV5-1; j_call: TRBJ2-3; clone_size: -; d_call: TRBD2; cdr3_aa: CASSFDPTAGGITDTQYF; cdr3_nt: TGCGCCAGCAGCTTCGACCCTACAGCGGGGGGTATCACAGATACGCAGTATTTT
v_call: TRBV5-1; j_call: TRBJ2-7; clone_size: -; d_call: -; cdr3_aa: CASSPGGTASYEQYF; cdr3_nt: TGCGCCAGCAGCCCGGGAGGGACAGCCTCCTACGAGCAGTACTTC
v_call: TRBV11-3; j_call: TRBJ2-1; clone_size: -; d_call: TRBD2; cdr3_aa: CASSRRSGAQGYNEQFF; cdr3_nt: TGTGCCAGCAGCCGTCGTAGCGGGGCCCAAGGGTACAATGAGCAGTTCTTC
v_call: TRBV5-8; j_call: TRBJ2-1; clone_size: -; d_call: TRBD1; cdr3_aa: CASSFAGDRDLDEQFF; cdr3_nt: TGTGCCAGCAGCTTTGCCGGGGACAGGGACCTTGATGAGCAGTTCTTC
v_call: TRBV27; j_call: TRBJ2-7; clone_size: -; d_call: -; cdr3_aa: CASWGNFYEQYF; cdr3_nt: TGTGCCAGCTGGGGGAACTTTTACGAGCAGTACTTC
v_call: TRBV9; j_call: TRBJ2-4; clone_size: -; d_call: TRBD2; cdr3_aa: CASSVTGGLAKNIQYF; cdr3_nt: TGTGCCAGCAGCGTTACGGGAGGACTAGCCAAAAACATTCAGTACTTC
v_call: TRBV13; j_call: TRBJ1-3; clone_size: -; d_call: -; cdr3_aa: CASSLGSSGNTIYF; cdr3_nt: TGTGCCAGCAGCTTAGGTAGCTCTGGAAACACCATATATTTT
v_call: TRBV6-5; j_call: TRBJ2-1; clone_size: few; d_call: TRBD2; cdr3_aa: CASSTREGRFF; cdr3_nt: TGTGCCAGCAGTACTCGGGAGGGGCGGTTCTTC
v_call: TRBV28; j_call: TRBJ2-1; clone_size: -; d_call: -; cdr3_aa: CASSPQGEGRSSYNEQFF; cdr3_nt: TGTGCCAGCAGTCCTCAGGGTGAGGGACGGAGCTCCTACAATGAGCAGTTCTTC
v_call: TRBV28; j_call: TRBJ2-4; clone_size: -; d_call: -; cdr3_aa: CASSFPPDRTQNIQYF; cdr3_nt: TGTGCCAGCAGTTTCCCCCCTGACAGAACCCAAAACATTCAGTACTTC
v_call: TRBV7-9; j_call: TRBJ2-5; clone_size: -; d_call: -; cdr3_aa: CASSFGGGETQYF; cdr3_nt: TGTGCCAGCAGCTTTGGAGGGGGCGAGACCCAGTACTTC
v_call: TRBV19; j_call: TRBJ1-1; clone_size: -; d_call: -; cdr3_aa: CASSIMQASRSEAFF; cdr3_nt: TGTGCCAGTAGTATAATGCAGGCCTCCCGGTCTGAAGCTTTCTTT